Listed below are T cell receptor beta chains from one sample, sequenced in a study of blood T cell repertoires in COVID-19. Clones were read by immunoSEQ multiplex PCR, and TCRdb kept only the in-frame ones, dropping some. The data hold roughly 92,000 clones, with around 87% observed a single time. Sequencing used peripheral blood. The receptors shown here come from a woman of 80 years or more with active or convalescent COVID-19. The CDR3 runs from the conserved cysteine through the conserved F or W. The D gene is left open where the match is weak. The listing skips clone size in some rows; elsewhere it reads once, few, many or a size class.

v_call,j_call,d_call,clone_size,cdr3_aa,cdr3_nt
TRBV6-1,TRBJ1-3,.,.,CASSEGWGPRNTIYF,TGTGCCAGCAGTGAAGGGTGGGGCCCACGGAACACCATATATTTT
TRBV19,TRBJ1-5,.,.,CASNHRIAGQPQHF,TGTGCCAGTAATCACAGGATTGCCGGTCAGCCCCAGCATTTT
TRBV29-1,TRBJ2-2,.,.,CSGARGSDTGELFF,TGCAGCGGCGCTCGGGGGAGTGACACCGGGGAGCTGTTTTTT
TRBV15,TRBJ2-7,.,.,CATSRDRQAFEQYF,TGTGCCACCAGCAGAGATCGACAGGCCTTCGAGCAGTACTTC
TRBV5-4,TRBJ2-2,TRBD1,.,CASSTTGATGELFF,TGTGCCAGCAGCACAACAGGGGCCACCGGGGAGCTGTTTTTT
TRBV5-6,TRBJ2-2,.,.,CASSLVRNTGELFF,TGTGCCAGCAGCTTGGTCAGGAACACCGGGGAGCTGTTTTTT
TRBV19,TRBJ2-3,TRBD1,.,CASSVTGDRTDTQYF,TGTGCCAGTAGTGTGACAGGGGACCGCACAGATACGCAGTATTTT
TRBV6-5,TRBJ2-1,.,.,CASSPQAGWNEQFF,TGTGCCAGCAGTCCCCAGGCGGGATGGAATGAGCAGTTCTTC
TRBV9,TRBJ1-2,.,.,CASSVDATVGYTF,TGTGCCAGCAGCGTAGACGCGACAGTTGGCTACACCTTC
TRBV11-3,TRBJ1-2,.,.,CASSLDPGSGTLWYGYTF,TGTGCCAGCAGCTTAGATCCCGGGAGCGGCACTTTGTGGTATGGCTACACCTTC
TRBV3-1/TRBV3-2,TRBJ1-5,TRBD1,.,CASSPTGENQPQHF,TGTGCCAGCAGCCCCACAGGGGAGAATCAGCCCCAGCATTTT
TRBV5-1,TRBJ1-1,TRBD1,.,CASFEGTGADEAFF,TGCGCCAGTTTTGAGGGGACAGGGGCCGATGAAGCTTTCTTT
TRBV29-1,TRBJ1-1,.,.,CSGVNTEAFF,TGCAGCGGCGTTAACACTGAAGCTTTCTTT
TRBV6-5,TRBJ1-1,TRBD1,once,CASSGGQLNTEAFF,TGTGCCAGCAGCGGGGGACAGTTGAACACTGAAGCTTTCTTT
TRBV7-6,TRBJ1-3,TRBD1,.,CASSLVRQGYSGNTIYF,TGTGCCAGCAGCTTAGTCCGACAGGGTTACTCTGGAAACACCATATATTTT
TRBV11-2,TRBJ1-4,TRBD1,.,CASRSDRAGGEKLFF,TGTGCCAGCAGAAGTGACAGGGCGGGGGGTGAAAAACTGTTTTTT
TRBV5-1,TRBJ1-1,.,.,CASSRPGGAEAFF,TGCGCCAGCAGCCGACCCGGGGGAGCTGAAGCTTTCTTT
TRBV28,TRBJ2-5,.,many,CASSLLPDQETQYF,TGTGCCAGCAGTTTATTACCAGACCAAGAGACCCAGTACTTC
TRBV4-2,TRBJ1-4,.,.,CASSPQVTEKLFF,TGTGCCAGCAGCCCACAGGTTACGGAAAAACTGTTTTTT
TRBV6-5,TRBJ2-1,TRBD2,.,CASSIVVSGDNEQFF,TGTGCCAGCAGCATCGTTGTTAGCGGGGATAATGAGCAGTTCTTC
TRBV5-1,TRBJ1-3,TRBD1,.,CARSYPRTPGQRKQIGNTIYF,TGCGCCAGGAGCTATCCCCGTACACCGGGACAGAGGAAACAAATTGGAAACACCATATATTTT
TRBV7-3,TRBJ2-1,.,.,CASSLSGSSYNEQFF,TGTGCCAGCAGCTTGAGCGGCAGCTCCTACAATGAGCAGTTCTTC
TRBV6-6,TRBJ1-1,.,.,CASTPGASGVNTEAFF,TGTGCCAGCACCCCCGGGGCCTCGGGGGTGAACACTGAAGCTTTCTTT
TRBV12-3/TRBV12-4,TRBJ1-3,.,.,CASSTGTGNTIYF,TGTGCCAGCAGTACCGGGACAGGAAACACCATATATTTT
TRBV7-8,TRBJ2-5,.,once,CASSSGKTFGRETQYF,TGTGCCAGCAGCTCAGGAAAGACATTTGGGCGAGAGACCCAGTACTTC
TRBV19,TRBJ1-5,.,.,CASIWGGQPQHF,TGTGCCAGTATATGGGGCGGTCAGCCCCAGCATTTT
TRBV6-1,TRBJ1-1,.,.,CASSESFLNTEAFF,TGTGCCAGCAGTGAAAGCTTTTTGAACACTGAAGCTTTCTTT
TRBV7-2,TRBJ1-1,.,.,CASSFGQSIRAFF,TGTGCCAGCAGCTTCGGACAGAGTATAAGGGCTTTCTTT
TRBV28,TRBJ1-1,TRBD1,once,CASSPGQANTEAFF,TGTGCCAGCAGCCCGGGACAGGCGAACACTGAAGCTTTCTTT
TRBV11-2,TRBJ1-3,.,few,CASSPGRTENTIYF,TGTGCCAGCAGCCCCGGGAGAACCGAGAACACCATATATTTT
TRBV6-5,TRBJ1-1,.,.,CASSYVKGLSEAFF,TGTGCCAGCAGTTACGTTAAGGGGCTGTCTGAAGCTTTCTTT
TRBV5-8,TRBJ2-3,TRBD2,.,CASSFQAGGADTQYF,TGTGCCAGCAGCTTCCAAGCGGGAGGTGCAGATACGCAGTATTTT
TRBV9,TRBJ2-3,TRBD2,.,CASSKGTSGRLTDTQYF,TGTGCCAGCAGCAAGGGGACTAGCGGGAGACTCACAGATACGCAGTATTTT
TRBV27,TRBJ2-6,TRBD1,.,CASSSDRVKEVLTF,TGTGCCAGCAGTTCAGACAGGGTTAAGGAGGTCCTGACTTTC
TRBV6-5,TRBJ2-7,.,.,CASSLGVGGEQYF,TGTGCCAGCAGCCTCGGCGTCGGCGGGGAGCAGTACTTC
TRBV28,TRBJ1-2,.,.,CASSLSPQGDGYTF,TGTGCCAGCAGTTTATCCCCGCAGGGCGATGGCTACACCTTC
TRBV2,TRBJ1-5,.,.,CASTPQGQGYQPQHF,TGTGCCAGCACCCCCCAAGGGCAGGGTTATCAGCCCCAGCATTTT
TRBV11-2,TRBJ1-4,.,.,CASSLDGPEVGLFF,TGTGCCAGCAGCTTAGATGGGCCGGAGGTGGGACTGTTTTTT
TRBV19,TRBJ1-2,.,.,CASSHGPGVGYTF,TGTGCCAGTAGCCACGGACCAGGGGTGGGCTACACCTTC
TRBV14,TRBJ1-2,.,few,CASSQVRGYGYTF,TGTGCCAGCAGCCAAGTGAGAGGCTATGGCTACACCTTC
TRBV18,TRBJ2-7,.,.,CASSLQGEQYF,TGTGCCAGCTCATTACAGGGTGAGCAGTACTTC
TRBV28,TRBJ1-2,TRBD1,.,CASRGTGFGANYGYTF,TGTGCCAGCAGGGGGACAGGGTTTGGAGCTAACTATGGCTACACCTTC
TRBV6-2/TRBV6-3,TRBJ1-1,.,few,CASSYSIIKRTSVNTEAFF,TGTGCCAGCAGTTACTCGATAATAAAACGGACTTCCGTGAACACTGAAGCTTTCTTT
TRBV2,TRBJ1-1,.,.,CASVKGTPRDTEAFF,TGTGCCAGCGTCAAAGGGACACCCAGAGACACTGAAGCTTTCTTT
TRBV28,TRBJ1-2,.,.,CASSFGISNYGYTF,TGTGCCAGCAGTTTCGGGATATCTAACTATGGCTACACCTTC
TRBV27,TRBJ2-3,.,.,CASSPPHYGTQYF,TGTGCCAGCAGTCCCCCCCATTACGGTACGCAGTATTTT
TRBV11-2,TRBJ2-5,.,.,CASSPQRARQETQYF,TGTGCCAGCAGCCCGCAGCGGGCGCGACAAGAGACCCAGTACTTC
TRBV28,TRBJ1-5,.,.,CASTGGSQPQHF,TGTGCCAGCACGGGGGGGAGTCAGCCCCAGCATTTT
TRBV19,TRBJ1-2,.,.,CASSERGRWSGYTF,TGTGCCAGTAGTGAGCGGGGACGATGGTCGGGCTACACCTTC
TRBV28,TRBJ2-7,TRBD2,.,CASSLQAGVYEQYF,TGTGCCAGCAGTTTACAAGCGGGAGTTTACGAGCAGTACTTC
TRBV13,TRBJ2-1,.,once,CASSFRTVGEGISSYNEQFF,TGTGCCAGCAGCTTTAGGACAGTGGGCGAGGGGATTAGCTCCTACAATGAGCAGTTCTTC
TRBV5-5,TRBJ2-2,TRBD2,.,CASSFGARGGSNTGELFF,TGTGCCAGCAGCTTTGGTGCGCGTGGCGGGAGCAACACCGGGGAGCTGTTTTTT
TRBV28,TRBJ1-2,TRBD1,.,CASDVGQGLNYGYTF,TGTGCCAGCGACGTCGGACAGGGACTTAACTATGGCTACACCTTC
TRBV30,TRBJ1-1,TRBD1,.,CACAGTGIEAFF,TGTGCCTGTGCCGGGACAGGTATTGAAGCTTTCTTT
TRBV14,TRBJ1-3,.,.,CASSQDTVFSGNTIYF,TGTGCCAGCAGCCAAGATACGGTCTTCTCTGGAAACACCATATATTTT